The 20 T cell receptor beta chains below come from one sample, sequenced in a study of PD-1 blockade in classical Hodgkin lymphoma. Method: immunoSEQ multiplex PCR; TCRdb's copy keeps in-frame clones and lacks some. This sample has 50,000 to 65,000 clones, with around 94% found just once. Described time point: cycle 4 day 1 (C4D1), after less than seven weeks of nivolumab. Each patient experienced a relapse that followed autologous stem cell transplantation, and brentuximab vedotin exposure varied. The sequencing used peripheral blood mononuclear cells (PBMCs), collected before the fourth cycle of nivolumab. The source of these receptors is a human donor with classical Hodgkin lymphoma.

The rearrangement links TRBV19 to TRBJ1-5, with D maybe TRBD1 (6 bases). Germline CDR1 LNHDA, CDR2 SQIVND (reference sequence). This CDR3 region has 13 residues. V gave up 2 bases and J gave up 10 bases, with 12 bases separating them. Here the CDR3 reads CASSIRGDQPQHF. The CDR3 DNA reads TGTGCCAGTAGTATAAGGGGGGACCAACCCCAGCATTTT. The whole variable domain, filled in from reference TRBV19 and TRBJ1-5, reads DGGITQSPKYLFRKEGQNVTLSCEQNLNHDAMYWYRQDPGQGLRLIYYSQIVNDFQKGDIAEGYSVSREKKESFPLTVTSAQKNPTAFYLCASSIRGDQPQHFGDGTRLSIL.

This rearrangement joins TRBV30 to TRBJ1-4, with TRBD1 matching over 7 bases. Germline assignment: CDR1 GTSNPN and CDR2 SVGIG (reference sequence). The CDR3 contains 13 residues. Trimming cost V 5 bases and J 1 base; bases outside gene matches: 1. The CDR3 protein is CAWYRGTNEKLFF. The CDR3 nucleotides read TGTGCCTGGTACAGGGGAACTAATGAAAAACTGTTTTTT.

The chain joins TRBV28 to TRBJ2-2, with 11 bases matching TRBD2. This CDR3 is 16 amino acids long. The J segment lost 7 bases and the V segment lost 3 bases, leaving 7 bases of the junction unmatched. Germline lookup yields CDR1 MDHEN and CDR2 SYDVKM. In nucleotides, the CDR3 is TGTGCCAGCAGTTTCTTTAGCGGGAGGGTGTTCGGGGAGCTGTTTTTT. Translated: CASSFFSGRVFGELFF. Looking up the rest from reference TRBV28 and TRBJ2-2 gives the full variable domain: DVKVTQSSRYLVKRTGEKVFLECVQDMDHENMFWYRQDPGLGLRLIYFSYDVKMKEKGDIPEGYSVSREKKERFSLILESASTNQTSMYLCASSFFSGRVFGELFFGEGSRLTVL.

As DNA, the CDR3 is TGTGCCAGCAGCCACGTAGCGGGAGGGAACACCGGGGAGCTGTTTTTT. It yields the protein CASSHVAGGNTGELFF. The V and J genes are TRBV11-2 and TRBJ2-2, with 10 nucleotides matching TRBD2. The CDR3 consists of 16 residues. J gave up 1 base and V 5 bases, and 4 bases lay outside the gene matches. Per the germline V gene, CDR1 is SGHAT and CDR2 is FQNNGV.

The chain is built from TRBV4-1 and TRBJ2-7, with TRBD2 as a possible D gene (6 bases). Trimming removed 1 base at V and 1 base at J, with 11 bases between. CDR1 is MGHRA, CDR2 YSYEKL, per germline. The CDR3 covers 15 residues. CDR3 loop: CASSQGFAGSYEQYF. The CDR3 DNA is TGCGCCAGCAGCCAAGGATTCGCGGGGTCCTACGAGCAGTACTTC.

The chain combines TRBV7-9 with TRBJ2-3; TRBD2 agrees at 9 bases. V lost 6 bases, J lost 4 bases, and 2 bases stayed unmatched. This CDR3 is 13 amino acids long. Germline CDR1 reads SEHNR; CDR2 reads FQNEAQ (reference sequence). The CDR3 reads CASSLAGSDTQYF. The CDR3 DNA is TGTGCCAGCAGTCTAGCGGGGTCAGATACGCAGTATTTT.

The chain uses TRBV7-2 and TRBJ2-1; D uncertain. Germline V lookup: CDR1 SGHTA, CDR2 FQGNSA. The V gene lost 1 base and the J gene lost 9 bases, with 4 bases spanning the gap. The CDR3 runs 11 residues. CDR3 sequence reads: CASSLGPEQFF. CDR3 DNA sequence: TGTGCCAGCAGCTTAGGGCCTGAGCAGTTCTTC.

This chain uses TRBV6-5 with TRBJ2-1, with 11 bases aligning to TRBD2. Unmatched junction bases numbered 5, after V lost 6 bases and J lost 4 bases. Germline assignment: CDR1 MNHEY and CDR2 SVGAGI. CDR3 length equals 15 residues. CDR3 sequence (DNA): TGTGCCAGCAGATCTAGCGGGGGGTCTTACAATGAGCAGTTCTTC. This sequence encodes CASRSSGGSYNEQFF.

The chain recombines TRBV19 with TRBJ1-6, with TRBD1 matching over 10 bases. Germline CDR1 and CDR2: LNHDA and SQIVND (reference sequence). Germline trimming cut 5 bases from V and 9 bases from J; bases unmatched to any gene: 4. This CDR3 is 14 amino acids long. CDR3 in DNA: TGTGCCAGTAGTCGGGACAGGGGATCTTCACCCCTCCACTTT. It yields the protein CASSRDRGSSPLHF.

The CDR3 sequence: CASMGTSTDTQYF. CDR3 DNA: TGCGCCAGCATGGGGACTAGCACAGATACGCAGTATTTT. This sequence joins TRBV5-1 and TRBJ2-3, with D tentatively TRBD2 (6 bases). Germline values: CDR1 SGHRS, CDR2 YFSETQ. V lost 6 bases and J lost 0, with 8 bases in between. The CDR3 is made up of 13 amino acids.

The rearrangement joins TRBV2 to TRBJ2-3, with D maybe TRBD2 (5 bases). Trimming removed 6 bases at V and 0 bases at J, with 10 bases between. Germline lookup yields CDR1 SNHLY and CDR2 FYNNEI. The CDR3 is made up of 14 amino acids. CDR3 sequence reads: CASSLEASTDTQYF. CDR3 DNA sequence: TGTGCCAGCAGCCTGGAGGCTAGCACAGATACGCAGTATTTT.

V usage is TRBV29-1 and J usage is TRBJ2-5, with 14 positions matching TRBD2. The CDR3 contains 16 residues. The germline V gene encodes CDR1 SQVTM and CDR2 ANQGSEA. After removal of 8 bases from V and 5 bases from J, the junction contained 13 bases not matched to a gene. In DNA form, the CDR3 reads TGCAGCTACCCTCCTCCGGGACTAGCGGGAGTGGAGACCCAGTACTTC. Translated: CSYPPPGLAGVETQYF.

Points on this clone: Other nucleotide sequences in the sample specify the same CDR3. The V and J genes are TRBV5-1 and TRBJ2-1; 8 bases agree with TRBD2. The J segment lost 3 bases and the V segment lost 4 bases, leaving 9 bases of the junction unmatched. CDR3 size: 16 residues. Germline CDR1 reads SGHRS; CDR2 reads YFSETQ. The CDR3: CASSASLAGSYNEQFF. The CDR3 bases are TGCGCCAGCAGCGCCAGTCTAGCGGGCAGCTACAATGAGCAGTTCTTC.

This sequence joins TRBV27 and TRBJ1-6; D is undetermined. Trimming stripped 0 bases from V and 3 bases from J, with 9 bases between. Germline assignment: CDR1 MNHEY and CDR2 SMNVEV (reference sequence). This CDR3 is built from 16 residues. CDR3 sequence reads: CASSLSRQHYNSPLHF. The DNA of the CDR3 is TGTGCCAGCAGTTTATCGCGGCAGCACTATAATTCACCCCTCCACTTT.

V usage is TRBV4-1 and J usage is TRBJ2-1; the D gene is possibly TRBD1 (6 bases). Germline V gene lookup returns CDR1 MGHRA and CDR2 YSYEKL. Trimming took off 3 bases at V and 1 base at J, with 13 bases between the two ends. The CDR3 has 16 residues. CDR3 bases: TGCGCCAGCAGCCAGGGGGCGAGAGTATCCTACAATGAGCAGTTCTTC. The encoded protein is CASSQGARVSYNEQFF.

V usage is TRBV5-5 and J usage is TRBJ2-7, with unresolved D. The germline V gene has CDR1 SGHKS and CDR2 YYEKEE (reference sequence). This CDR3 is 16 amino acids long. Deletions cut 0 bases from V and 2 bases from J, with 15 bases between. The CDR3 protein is CASSLDPQDAAYEQYF. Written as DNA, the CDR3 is TGTGCCAGCAGCTTGGACCCTCAGGACGCCGCCTACGAGCAGTACTTC.

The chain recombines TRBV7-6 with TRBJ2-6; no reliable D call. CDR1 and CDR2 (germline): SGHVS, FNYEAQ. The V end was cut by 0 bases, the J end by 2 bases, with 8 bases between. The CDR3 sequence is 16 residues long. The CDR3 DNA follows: TGTGCCAGCAGCTTAGCGACGGTCGCTGGGGCCAACGTCCTGACTTTC. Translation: CASSLATVAGANVLTF.

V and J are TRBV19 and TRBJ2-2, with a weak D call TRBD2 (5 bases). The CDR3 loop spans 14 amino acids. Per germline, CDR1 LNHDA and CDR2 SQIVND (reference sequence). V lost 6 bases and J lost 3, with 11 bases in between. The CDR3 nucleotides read TGTGCCAGTAGCCTCGGGGTGGACACCGGGGAGCTGTTTTTT. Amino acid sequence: CASSLGVDTGELFF.

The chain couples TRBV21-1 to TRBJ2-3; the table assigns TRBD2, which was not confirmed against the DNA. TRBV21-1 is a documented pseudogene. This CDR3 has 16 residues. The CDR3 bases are TGTGCCAGCAGCAAACCGCGGGAGACGAGCACAGATACGCAGTATTTT. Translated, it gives CASSKPRETSTDTQYF.

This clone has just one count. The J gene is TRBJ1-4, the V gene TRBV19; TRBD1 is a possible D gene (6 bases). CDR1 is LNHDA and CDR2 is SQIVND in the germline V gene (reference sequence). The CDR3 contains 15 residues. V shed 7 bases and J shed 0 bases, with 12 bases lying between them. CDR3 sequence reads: CASNLRGATNEKLFF. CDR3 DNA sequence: TGTGCCAGTAACCTAAGGGGGGCAACTAATGAAAAACTGTTTTTT.